This T cell receptor beta chain was found in a study of tumor-infiltrating lymphocytes in primary liver carcinoma. Remarks on this clonotype: Its target is unknown. Since a much larger clone is just one base distant, this may be a read error.

Total RNA amounting to about 520 ng was the source from which TCR beta cDNA was made with a constant-region primer. Slightly modified ARM-PCR served as the procedure for the TCR beta libraries. These libraries came from three rounds of nested multiplex PCR. TCRdb called the multiplex PCR reads again in MiXCR, with one record for every CDR3 protein. Here the sample spans around 120,000 distinct CDR3 sequences, nearly 70% being singletons. It was from approximately 20-30 mg of unsorted bulk tissue that RNA and DNA were co-extracted. Findings and limits, study-wide: Against blood, tumors held a significantly higher top-250-clone fraction (p = 0.039). Compared with tumor region pairs, tumor-adjacent and tumor-blood pairs overlapped less.

Sequenced sample: tumor-adjacent normal liver tissue. This sequence originates from a woman aged 55-69 years with primary liver carcinoma and hepatitis B virus infection.

The CDR3 nucleotides read TGTGCCAGCACCTGGGGGATGAACACTGAAGCTTTCTTT. Its translation is CASTWGMNTEAFF. The rearrangement uses TRBV7-9 and TRBJ1-1; weak D call: TRBD1 (5 bases). The CDR3 consists of 13 residues. The V gene's germline CDR1 is SEHNR and CDR2 FQNEAQ (reference sequence). Trimming took off 7 bases at V and 0 bases at J, with 9 bases between the two ends.